The 14 T cell receptor beta chains listed next were all sequenced from one sample in a study of blood T cell repertoires in COVID-19. The repertoire was sequenced with immunoSEQ multiplex PCR; TCRdb's copy has only in-frame clones and lacks some. The table includes approximately 140,000 clones, 88% detected once. The sample consisted of peripheral blood. These receptors were obtained from a man between 70 and 80 years old with active COVID-19.

The chain recombines TRBV7-2 with TRBJ1-5; TRBD1 aligns across 7 bases. Germline V lookup: CDR1 SGHTA, CDR2 FQGNSA. CDR3 size: 15 residues. V lost 5 bases to trimming and J lost 1 base; unmatched junction nucleotides: 5. The CDR3 DNA reads TGTGCCAGCAGCACGACAGGGACGAGCAATCAGCCCCAGCATTTT. As protein: CASSTTGTSNQPQHF.

The chain is built from TRBV28 and TRBJ1-2, with a weak D call TRBD1 (6 bases). The CDR3 sequence is 14 residues long. Between the trimmed V and J ends, which lost 6 bases and 5 bases, there was a span of 16 bases. The germline V gene has CDR1 MDHEN and CDR2 SYDVKM. The CDR3, as DNA: TGTGCCAGCAGAACACAGGGTAACGGGTATGGCTACACCTTC. Translation: CASRTQGNGYGYTF.

This sequence joins TRBV10-2 and TRBJ1-3; D gene unclear. This CDR3 comprises 13 residues. The V end lost 8 bases, the J end lost 0 bases, and 8 bases lay between the germline ends. CDR1 WSHSY and CDR2 SAAADI come from the germline V gene. CDR3 sequence reads: CASGPSSGNTIYF. The CDR3 DNA reads as TGCGCCAGCGGGCCGAGCTCTGGAAACACCATATATTTT.

V usage is TRBV30 and J usage is TRBJ1-4; D perhaps matches TRBD1 (6 bases). V gave up 8 bases and J gave up 8 bases, with 18 bases separating them. This CDR3 has 13 amino acids. Germline values: CDR1 GTSNPN, CDR2 SVGIG (reference sequence). The CDR3 bases are TGTGCCCCCAGAGGGGGGGCTGGGGAAAAACTGTTTTTT. Amino acid sequence: CAPRGGAGEKLFF.

CDR3 coding DNA: TGTGCCAGTAGTAGACTAGCGGGAGTAGCCAATGAGCAGTTCTTC. Amino acid sequence: CASSRLAGVANEQFF. The genes are TRBV19 and TRBJ2-1; 12 bases line up with TRBD2. Unmatched junction bases numbered 4, after V lost 4 bases and J lost 6 bases. The CDR3 runs to 15 residues. Germline CDR1 and CDR2: LNHDA and SQIVND (reference sequence).

J is TRBJ2-2 and V is TRBV7-9; 14 positions match TRBD2. The CDR3 is 16 residues long. Germline loops: CDR1 SEHNR, CDR2 FQNEAQ (reference sequence). Trimming cost V 5 bases and J 4 bases; bases outside gene matches: 3. The CDR3, as DNA: TGTGCCAGCAGCGCAGGGACTAGCGGGGGCACCGGGGAGCTGTTTTTT. Translating gives CASSAGTSGGTGELFF.

The chain combines TRBV13 with TRBJ2-4; 10 bases fit TRBD2. Germline V gives CDR1 PRHDT, CDR2 FYEKMQ (reference sequence). This CDR3 comprises 16 residues. V was pared by 5 bases and J by 1 base, with 5 bases of the junction left unmatched. The CDR3 loop reads CASSPPGLAAKNIQYF. The CDR3, as DNA: TGTGCCAGCAGCCCACCGGGACTAGCGGCCAAAAACATTCAGTACTTC. Full variable domain (missing parts from reference TRBV13 and TRBJ2-4): AAGVIQSPRHLIKEKRETATLKCYPIPRHDTVYWYQQGPGQDPQFLISFYEKMQSDKGSIPDRFSAQQFSDYHSELNMSSLELGDSALYFCASSPPGLAAKNIQYFGAGTRLSVL.

In nucleotides, the CDR3 is TGTGCCAGCAGGGCCTCGGGGAGGGGCACTGAAGCTTTCTTT. This gives the protein CASRASGRGTEAFF. The V gene is TRBV6-5, the J gene TRBJ1-1; TRBD1 is a possible D gene (5 bases). V was shortened by 6 bases and J by 4 bases, with 15 bases between the two germline ends. This CDR3 has 14 amino acids. Germline V gene data show CDR1 as MNHEY and CDR2 as SVGAGI.

The V and J genes are TRBV7-8 and TRBJ1-1; 12 bases line up with TRBD1. CDR1 SGHVS and CDR2 FQNEAQ come from the germline V gene. Trimming at V came to 4 bases and at J to 6 bases, leaving 12 bases not matched to a gene. The CDR3 extends over 17 amino acids. The CDR3 nucleotides are TGTGCCAGCAGCTGGGGGGACAGGGGGCAAGAAGAGCCTGAAGCTTTCTTT. It is translated as CASSWGDRGQEEPEAFF. Full variable domain (missing parts from reference TRBV7-8 and TRBJ1-1): GAGVSQSPRYKVAKRGQDVALRCDPISGHVSLFWYQQALGQGPEFLTYFQNEAQLDKSGLPSDRFFAERPEGSVSTLKIQRTQQEDSAVYLCASSWGDRGQEEPEAFFGQGTRLTVV.

The chain carries TRBV7-6 and TRBJ1-3; 7 bases match TRBD1. The germline gives CDR1 SGHVS, CDR2 FNYEAQ. The length of the CDR3 is 17 residues. J was trimmed by 4 bases and V by 1 base; bases with no gene match: 10. DNA of the CDR3: TGTGCCAGCAGCTTAGGAACACAGGGGCCGCGGGGAAACACCATATATTTT. The encoded protein is CASSLGTQGPRGNTIYF.

This clone was counted only a few times. V gene TRBV7-3 combines with J gene TRBJ2-7; 7 bases fit TRBD2. The junction had 6 bases not matched to a gene; V was cut back by 5 bases and J by 5 bases. Per the germline V gene, CDR1 is SGHTA and CDR2 is FQGTGA. There are 13 residues in the CDR3. The CDR3 DNA is TGTGCCAGCAGCCTAGCGGTTGGCCACGAGCAGTACTTC. Its translation is CASSLAVGHEQYF.

The CDR3 spells CASSGLAKNIQYF. CDR3 sequence (DNA): TGTGCCAGCAGCGGACTAGCCAAAAACATTCAGTACTTC. The chain links TRBV7-2 to TRBJ2-4; the D gene is possibly TRBD2 (5 bases). This CDR3 region has 13 residues. Trimming shortened V by 5 bases and J by 0 bases, and 5 bases separated the two germline ends. Germline loops: CDR1 SGHTA, CDR2 FQGNSA.

V is TRBV10-3 and J is TRBJ1-6; a possible D gene is TRBD1 (5 bases). CDR3 length equals 14 residues. The germline V and J ends were trimmed by 3 bases and 7 bases, with 10 bases remaining between them. Per the germline V gene, CDR1 is ENHRY and CDR2 is SYGVKD. The DNA for the CDR3 is TGTGCCATCAGTGAAAGGGGCCTCAATTCACCCCTCCACTTT. The encoded protein is CAISERGLNSPLHF.

The chain joins TRBV30 to TRBJ1-1; 7 bases align to TRBD1. V dropped 3 bases and J dropped 2; count of bases not matched to a gene: 3. CDR1 and CDR2 (germline): GTSNPN, SVGIG (reference sequence). This CDR3 has 13 amino acids. The CDR3 loop reads CAWRTGFNTEAFF. The CDR3 DNA reads TGTGCCTGGAGGACAGGGTTCAACACTGAAGCTTTCTTT.